The 21 T cell receptor beta chains below all came from one sample that was sequenced in a study of human T cells and chemical hapten exposure. Regarding time point: pre-sensitization, week 0. Documented treatment: therapeutic diphenylcyclopropenone sensitization with weekly scalp DPC. Total RNA was isolated from whole blood that had not been fractionated. In TCRdb, the RACE reads were re-called with MiXCR into one record per CDR3 protein. The repertoire has some 36,000 distinct CDR3 sequences, under 13% of them found once; the top ten carry 25% to 35%. The specimen comprised whole blood, sampled in connection with sensitization to the hapten diphenylcyclopropenone (DPC). The receptor source for this set is a man aged 50-59 years with alopecia areata. Some clones in this sample may be carry-over from other donors' samples.

This chain joins TRBV4-1 and TRBJ1-5, with a possible D match to TRBD1 (5 bases). Germline CDR1 and CDR2: MGHRA and YSYEKL. This CDR3 spans 17 amino acids. Trimming pared 4 bases from V and 1 base from J, leaving 17 bases between. CDR3 amino acids: CASSRGTPRRSNQPQHF. The CDR3 region has the DNA TGCGCCAGCAGCCGCGGGACCCCTCGACGGAGCAATCAGCCCCAGCATTTT.

At least ten counts were recorded for this clonotype. V usage is TRBV30 and J usage is TRBJ2-1, with TRBD2 matching over 13 bases. Germline assignment: CDR1 GTSNPN and CDR2 SVGIG (reference sequence). The J segment lost 6 bases and the V segment lost 0 bases, leaving 5 bases of the junction unmatched. The CDR3 sequence is 16 residues long. CDR3 in DNA: TGTGCCTGGAGTGTCACCGGGACTAGCGGGATCAATGAGCAGTTCTTC. Amino acids: CAWSVTGTSGINEQFF.

The V call is TRBV20-1, the J call TRBJ2-1; 8 nucleotides agree with TRBD2. This CDR3 spans 14 amino acids. Looked up from germline, CDR1 is DFQATT and CDR2 is SNEGSKA (reference sequence). V dropped 3 bases and J dropped 6; count of bases not matched to a gene: 7. The CDR3 loop reads CSARPWTSPNEQFF. In DNA form, the CDR3 reads TGCAGTGCTAGGCCGTGGACTAGCCCCAATGAGCAGTTCTTC.

This clonotype was detected ten times or more. The chain links TRBV6-4 to TRBJ1-3; D not resolved. The germline V gene encodes CDR1 MRHNA and CDR2 SNTAGT. The CDR3 length is 13 residues. V was pared by 3 bases and J by 7 bases, with 10 bases between. The CDR3 region is CASSEGYGNTIYF. Written as DNA, the CDR3 is TGTGCCAGCAGTGAGGGCTATGGCAACACCATATATTTT.

This chain connects TRBV3-1 to TRBJ2-2; D not certain. CDR1 and CDR2 (germline): LGHDT, YNNKEL (reference sequence). The CDR3 consists of 15 residues. V lost 1 base, J lost 4 bases, and 10 bases lay in between. This CDR3 is CASSQVSIGTGELFF. The DNA for the CDR3 is TGTGCCAGCAGCCAAGTTAGCATCGGCACCGGGGAGCTGTTTTTT.

This clonotype was found a few times. The gene calls are TRBV6-5 and TRBJ1-2; possibly TRBD1 for D (6 bases). The CDR3 loop spans 15 amino acids. Germline assignment: CDR1 MNHEY and CDR2 SVGAGI. Trimming shortened V by 0 bases and J by 7 bases, and 15 bases separated the two germline ends. CDR3 in DNA: TGTGCCAGCAGTTACTCGAGGGGGTCGGTGAGTGGCTACACCTTC. Translation: CASSYSRGSVSGYTF.

This clonotype has a handful of counts. The chain is built from TRBV6-2 or TRBV6-3 and TRBJ2-2; D might be TRBD1 or TRBD2, each matching 5 bases. The germline gives CDR1 MNHEY, CDR2 SVGEGT. Trimming stripped 7 bases from V and 0 bases from J, with 18 bases between. The CDR3 is 17 residues long. The CDR3 sequence is CASILHRTFANTGELFF. The CDR3 nucleotides are TGTGCCAGCATCCTCCACAGGACTTTCGCGAACACCGGGGAGCTGTTTTTT.

A word on this clonotype: This sequence may be a read error, since a much larger clone differs from it by one base. The chain carries TRBV3-1 and TRBJ1-3, with D unresolved. Trimming removed 1 base from V and 2 bases from J, with 9 bases in between. Germline assignment: CDR1 LGHDT and CDR2 YNNKEL (reference sequence). This CDR3 is built from 15 residues. CDR3 residues: CASSQVISPGNTIYF. The CDR3 DNA reads TGTGCCAGCAGCCAAGTTATTAGCCCTGGAAACACCATATATTTT.

The chain has TRBV29-1 and TRBJ2-5, with unresolved D. V was clipped by 4 bases and J by 0 bases, with 9 bases between them. This CDR3 has 13 amino acids. Germline assignment: CDR1 SQVTM and CDR2 ANQGSEA. The CDR3 nucleotides are TGCAGCGTTGTGGGCAGGAACCAAGAGACCCAGTACTTC. It translates to CSVVGRNQETQYF.

The table lists this clonotype with many counts. The chain employs TRBV28 and TRBJ2-7; D unresolved. The CDR3 extends over 14 amino acids. Germline V lookup: CDR1 MDHEN, CDR2 SYDVKM. V lost 6 bases, J lost 1 base, and 13 bases lay in between. CDR3: CASSVHSRSYEQYF. The CDR3 nucleotides read TGTGCCAGCAGCGTCCACAGCAGGTCCTACGAGCAGTACTTC. Variable domain in full (rest from reference TRBV28 and TRBJ2-7): DVKVTQSSRYLVKRTGEKVFLECVQDMDHENMFWYRQDPGLGLRLIYFSYDVKMKEKGDIPEGYSVSREKKERFSLILESASTNQTSMYLCASSVHSRSYEQYFGPGTRLTVT.

About this clonotype itself: Since a much larger clone is just one base distant, this may be a read error. The missing conserved phenylalanine or tryptophan at the end of this CDR3 makes a read error likely. The DNA is left out, because the CDR3 cannot be placed on it with certainty; the CDR3 is given as TCRdb lists it. V usage is TRBV28 and J usage is TRBJ1-2; TRBD1 is the table's D call and was not checked against the DNA. The CDR3 numbers 13 amino acids, ends counted. Germline lookup yields CDR1 MDHEN and CDR2 SYDVKM. CDR3: CASTLTGAGACTS.

There are many counts of this clonotype. This CDR3 reads CASSLVGATDTQYF. In DNA, the CDR3 is TGCGCCAGCAGCTTGGTGGGAGCCACAGATACGCAGTATTTT. The genes are TRBV5-1 and TRBJ2-3; maybe TRBD2 (5 bases). V shed 0 bases and J shed 2 bases, with 7 bases lying between them. CDR1 is SGHRS and CDR2 is YFSETQ in the germline V gene. The CDR3 runs 14 residues.

This clonotype occurred many times. The chain is built from TRBV12-3 or TRBV12-4 and TRBJ2-3, with 7 bases aligning to TRBD2. V lost 6 bases, J lost 0 bases, and 9 bases stayed unmatched. CDR3 length: 16 amino acids. CDR3 in amino acids: CASSRTLLASTDTQYF. CDR3 DNA: TGTGCCAGCAGCCGAACGCTACTAGCGAGCACAGATACGCAGTATTTT.

The chain recombines TRBV28 with TRBJ1-2; TRBD1 agrees at 7 bases. Looked up from germline, CDR1 is MDHEN and CDR2 is SYDVKM. The ends lost 2 bases at V and 5 bases at J; junction bases unmatched: 5. The CDR3 spans 14 residues. CDR3 in DNA: TGTGCCAGCAGTTTACAAGGGGGCAGATATGGCTACACCTTC. It is translated as CASSLQGGRYGYTF.

There are a few counts of this clonotype. This rearrangement joins TRBV11-3 to TRBJ2-5; D not certain. In germline, CDR1 is SGHNT, CDR2 YENEEA. The CDR3 consists of 13 residues. V lost 4 bases and J lost 5, with 11 bases in between. CDR3 DNA sequence: TGTGCCAGCAGCTGGACGGTGGAGGAGACCCAGTACTTC. Translation gives CASSWTVEETQYF.

This clonotype appeared many times. The chain links TRBV7-9 to TRBJ2-2; D is uncertain. The CDR3 is made up of 15 amino acids. V shed 3 bases and J shed 2 bases, with 10 bases lying between them. Germline CDR1 SEHNR, CDR2 FQNEAQ (reference sequence). The CDR3 protein is CASSFQGVNTGELFF. DNA for the CDR3: TGTGCCAGCAGCTTTCAAGGAGTAAACACCGGGGAGCTGTTTTTT.

There are many counts of this clonotype. This chain joins TRBV11-3 and TRBJ1-1; perhaps TRBD1 as D (5 bases). V gave up 5 bases and J gave up 3 bases, with 13 bases separating them. The germline V gene has CDR1 SGHNT and CDR2 YENEEA. The CDR3 consists of 14 residues. As DNA, the CDR3 is TGTGCCAGCAGCCAGGGCGGGATATACACTGAAGCTTTCTTT. Translated: CASSQGGIYTEAFF. Complete variable domain (other parts from reference TRBV11-3 and TRBJ1-1): EAGVVQSPRYKIIEKKQPVAFWCNPISGHNTLYWYLQNLGQGPELLIRYENEEAVDDSQLPKDRFSAERLKGVDSTLKIQPAELGDSAVYLCASSQGGIYTEAFFGQGTRLTVV.

The CDR3 reads CASSDGGAEGNTIYF. CDR3 DNA sequence: TGCGCCAGCAGTGATGGAGGGGCTGAAGGAAACACCATATATTTT. The V and J genes are TRBV10-1 and TRBJ1-3; weak D call: TRBD1 (5 bases). Deletions cut 3 bases from V and 4 bases from J, with 13 bases between. Per germline, CDR1 WNHNN and CDR2 SYGVQD (reference sequence). The CDR3 covers 15 residues.

This clonotype was recorded many times. The rearrangement links TRBV15 to TRBJ2-3, with TRBD2 identical over 11 bases. The trim removed 9 bases at V and 4 bases at J, leaving 9 bases unmatched. Germline V gene sequence: CDR1 LNHNV, CDR2 YYDKDF (reference sequence). The CDR3 consists of 15 residues. CDR3 in DNA: TGTGCCACTCGGGTGGAACTAGCGGGAGCAGATACGCAGTATTTT. Translating it yields CATRVELAGADTQYF.

The rearrangement uses TRBV7-2 and TRBJ1-1; D remains unclear. The CDR3 extends over 12 amino acids. Germline CDR1 SGHTA, CDR2 FQGNSA. The germline V and J ends were trimmed by 5 bases and 10 bases, with 14 bases remaining between them. The CDR3 DNA follows: TGTGCCAGCAGCGCCCGTATCGGACGAGCTTTCTTT. Its translation is CASSARIGRAFF.

Many counts were recorded for this clonotype. The chain uses TRBV11-3 and TRBJ2-1; TRBD2 matches 9 bases. Unmatched junction bases numbered 8, after V lost 3 bases and J lost 5 bases. Germline loops: CDR1 SGHNT, CDR2 YENEEA. This CDR3 region has 16 residues. CDR3 DNA: TGTGCCAGCAGCTTTGAAGCGACTAGCGGTGACAATGAGCAGTTCTTC. It encodes CASSFEATSGDNEQFF.